This T cell receptor beta chain was observed in a study of early T cells in non-severe SARS-CoV-2 infection. Study information: Sequencing targeted bulk RNA from unsorted whole blood, leaving chains unpaired.

CDR3 length equals 17 residues. V lost 6 bases, J lost 3 bases, and 20 bases lay in between. Germline assignment: CDR1 SGHVS and CDR2 FQNEAQ. Unique molecular identifiers were added to individual cDNA molecules. TCRdb redid the calling of the 5' RACE reads with MiXCR, one entry per CDR3 protein. Of about 32,000 distinct CDR3 sequences in the sample, approximately 9.2% were seen once. Study-wide results and caveats: Missing private and CD4 specificities, VDJdb matching favored anti-spike CD8 responses.

In its sample, this clonotype was seen many times. No antigen is known for it. This clonotype was sampled from an adult who was a healthcare worker with PCR-confirmed SARS-CoV-2 infection or an uninfected control (not recorded which). The V and J genes are TRBV7-8 and TRBJ1-4; the D gene is possibly TRBD1 (6 bases). The sample consisted of whole blood. This CDR3 is CASRPRGIDSPNEKLFF. The CDR3 DNA is TGTGCCAGCAGGCCGAGGGGGATAGACAGCCCTAATGAAAAACTGTTTTTT. The whole variable domain, filled in from reference TRBV7-8 and TRBJ1-4, reads GAGVSQSPRYKVAKRGQDVALRCDPISGHVSLFWYQQALGQGPEFLTYFQNEAQLDKSGLPSDRFFAERPEGSVSTLKIQRTQQEDSAVYLCASRPRGIDSPNEKLFFGSGTQLSVL.